Listed here are 26 T cell receptor beta chains from one sample, sequenced in a study of T-cell memory formation after mild COVID-19. TCRdb re-analysed the 5' RACE reads in MiXCR, keeping a single row per CDR3 protein. The sample gives around 60,000 distinct CDR3 sequences, more than 8% of which show up once; about 1.1% is in the top ten. Source material: PBMCs or a T cell subset sorted from them (not recorded which). These receptors all stem from a man in his late teens or twenties who had mild COVID-19 (a few samples of this study predate the infection). Cell type and time point are not known.

This clonotype was observed many times. This rearrangement joins TRBV6-6 to TRBJ2-1; D possibly corresponds to TRBD2 (5 bases). This CDR3 contains 17 residues. The V end lost 2 bases, the J end lost 2 bases, and 16 bases lay between the germline ends. Germline-derived CDR1 and CDR2 are MNHNY and SVGAGI (reference sequence). CDR3 loop: CASSYPRVLPPYNEQFF. For the CDR3, the DNA is TGTGCCAGCAGTTACCCGCGGGTCCTTCCCCCCTACAATGAGCAGTTCTTC.

The chain combines TRBV5-1 with TRBJ2-3, with D unclear. Germline V gene sequence: CDR1 SGHRS, CDR2 YFSETQ. The CDR3 is 14 residues long. Trimming removed 2 bases at V and 2 bases at J, with 9 bases between. The CDR3 DNA follows: TGCGCCAGCAGCTTTAACTTACCCACAGATACGCAGTATTTT. Its protein is CASSFNLPTDTQYF.

Many counts were recorded for this clonotype. The chain employs TRBV4-3 and TRBJ2-4, with TRBD1 as a possible D gene (6 bases). Germline V lookup: CDR1 LGHNA, CDR2 YSLEER. The V and J ends lost 4 bases and 8 bases respectively, with 18 bases between them. The CDR3 covers 15 residues. CDR3 DNA sequence: TGCGCCAGCAGCCCTATGAGAGGGGGTGAGGACATTCAGTACTTC. Its translation is CASSPMRGGEDIQYF.

This clonotype was seen at least ten times. The chain has TRBV18 and TRBJ2-1; perhaps TRBD2 as D (6 bases). This CDR3 is built from 16 residues. Germline V lookup: CDR1 KGHSH, CDR2 LQKENI. Trimming removed 5 bases from V and 2 bases from J, with 16 bases in between. CDR3 sequence: CASSAGLQGPYNEQFF. The CDR3 DNA reads TGTGCCAGCTCAGCGGGACTCCAAGGACCCTACAATGAGCAGTTCTTC.

This clonotype was observed a handful of times. The V and J genes are TRBV5-4 and TRBJ2-7; D might be TRBD1 (6 bases). This CDR3 has 14 amino acids. CDR1 and CDR2 (germline): SGHNT, YYREEE (reference sequence). V lost 2 bases and J lost 4, with 13 bases in between. The CDR3 region has the DNA TGTGCCAGCAGCTTCGTCGGGACACCATACGAGCAGTACTTC. It translates to CASSFVGTPYEQYF.

This clonotype was detected only a few times. V is TRBV5-1 and J is TRBJ2-1; D may be TRBD1 or TRBD2 (5 bases each). There are 14 residues in the CDR3. Germline-derived CDR1 and CDR2 are SGHRS and YFSETQ. Between the trimmed V and J ends, which lost 4 bases and 4 bases, there was a span of 12 bases. The CDR3 DNA sequence: TGCGCCAGCAGCCCGGGACGGTATTACAATGAGCAGTTCTTC. Its protein product is CASSPGRYYNEQFF.

The gene calls are TRBV20-1 and TRBJ1-1; D is ambiguous. The CDR3 has 14 amino acids. Germline V gives CDR1 DFQATT, CDR2 SNEGSKA (reference sequence). Trimming left V 3 bases short and J 1 base short, with 12 bases between. The CDR3 bases are TGCAGTGCTAGCTCCTCGGGCCGGAACACTGAAGCTTTCTTT. Translation: CSASSSGRNTEAFF.

In this sample, this clonotype turned up a few times. The chain links TRBV11-2 to TRBJ2-7; D gene unclear. CDR3 length: 12 residues. Germline loops: CDR1 SGHAT, CDR2 FQNNGV. Trimming cost V 5 bases and J 12 bases, with 17 bases left between them. CDR3 bases: TGTGCCAGCAGCCTACCCTTGAGTAGGCCGTACGTC. Its protein product is CASSLPLSRPYV.

J is TRBJ2-3 and V is TRBV11-2; TRBD1 is a possible D gene (7 bases). Trimming removed 2 bases at V and 2 bases at J, with 20 bases between. Germline V gene data show CDR1 as SGHAT and CDR2 as FQNNGV. The CDR3 is made up of 18 amino acids. CDR3 in amino acids: CASSLILLAGGTTDTQYF. The CDR3 DNA reads as TGTGCCAGCAGCTTAATCTTATTGGCAGGGGGGACCACAGATACGCAGTATTTT.

In its sample, this clonotype was seen many times. The chain employs TRBV20-1 and TRBJ1-4; D not resolved. CDR3 length: 14 amino acids. Germline CDR1 reads DFQATT; CDR2 reads SNEGSKA (reference sequence). V was cut by 0 bases and J by 7 bases, with 12 bases left in between. In nucleotides, the CDR3 is TGCAGTGCTAGAGATGTGGTGGGTGGTGAAAAACTGTTTTTT. This encodes CSARDVVGGEKLFF.

The chain couples TRBV7-2 to TRBJ2-3; 7 nucleotides match TRBD2. V was clipped by 5 bases and J by 2 bases; unmatched bases: 13. Germline CDR1 SGHTA, CDR2 FQGNSA. The CDR3 loop spans 17 amino acids. The CDR3 protein is CASSRPPGGATTDTQYF. The DNA of the CDR3 is TGTGCCAGCAGCCGCCCACCGGGGGGAGCAACCACAGATACGCAGTATTTT.

This clonotype was found a few times. The CDR3 nucleotides are TGCGCCAGCAGCTTGGTAGCCCAGAACACCGGGGAGCTGTTTTTT. This codes for CASSLVAQNTGELFF. This sequence joins TRBV5-1 and TRBJ2-2; D is unclear. Germline lookup yields CDR1 SGHRS and CDR2 YFSETQ. V shed 0 bases and J shed 1 base, with 7 bases lying between them. The length of the CDR3 is 15 residues.

This clonotype turned up a few times. The genes are TRBV4-3 and TRBJ1-2, with unresolved D. Trimming shortened V by 0 bases and J by 8 bases, and 19 bases separated the two germline ends. In germline, CDR1 is LGHNA, CDR2 YSLEER. The CDR3 is 16 residues long. In nucleotides, the CDR3 is TGCGCCAGCAGCCAAGAGGCCACTCACCCCGGTGCCGGCTACACCTTC. It specifies CASSQEATHPGAGYTF.

This clonotype showed up many times. This chain uses TRBV29-1 with TRBJ2-5; possibly TRBD1 for D (6 bases). Trimming removed 3 bases from V and 4 bases from J, with 12 bases in between. CDR3 length: 13 residues. Per the germline V gene, CDR1 is SQVTM and CDR2 is ANQGSEA. The CDR3 nucleotides are TGCAGCGTTGACCAGGGGCTGGGAGAGACCCAGTACTTC. This codes for CSVDQGLGETQYF.

This rearrangement joins TRBV25-1 to TRBJ1-6, with 8 bases aligning to TRBD1. The CDR3 extends over 13 amino acids. The V segment lost 10 bases and the J segment 4 bases; nucleotides outside the gene matches: 3. From germline, CDR1 is MGHDK and CDR2 SYGVNS. The CDR3, as DNA: TGTGCCACACGGGACAGGTATAATTCACCCCTCCACTTT. Translated, it gives CATRDRYNSPLHF.

Ten or more counts support this clonotype. The rearrangement joins TRBV7-8 to TRBJ1-1; possibly TRBD1 for D (5 bases). V was cut by 4 bases and J by 1 base, with 10 bases left in between. CDR1 SGHVS and CDR2 FQNEAQ come from the germline V gene. This CDR3 has 14 residues. CDR3 nucleotide sequence: TGTGCCAGCAGCTCTTGGGGGGGGAACACTGAAGCTTTCTTT. Its protein product is CASSSWGGNTEAFF.

This clonotype occurred a few times. The V gene is TRBV7-7, the J gene TRBJ2-5; 11 nucleotides match TRBD2. The CDR3 extends over 17 amino acids. Germline V gives CDR1 SSHAT, CDR2 FNYEAQ (reference sequence). Germline trimming cut 5 bases from V and 5 bases from J; bases unmatched to any gene: 13. The CDR3 coding sequence is TGTGCCAGCAGCGCATTCCTTAGCGGGGGGGCCTGGGAGACCCAGTACTTC. Translating gives CASSAFLSGGAWETQYF.

This clonotype was seen many times. This chain uses TRBV6-5 with TRBJ1-1, with D uncertain. The V gene's germline CDR1 is MNHEY and CDR2 SVGAGI. Trimming removed 6 bases at V and 10 bases at J, with 15 bases between. The CDR3 has 12 amino acids. The DNA of the CDR3 is TGTGCCAGCAGCCTACCGGGAACTCTAGCTTTCTTT. Translated, it gives CASSLPGTLAFF.

This clonotype turned up a few times. This rearrangement joins TRBV19 to TRBJ1-1, with TRBD1 as a possible D gene (5 bases). Trimming left V 7 bases short and J 1 base short, with 13 bases between. There are 14 residues in the CDR3. CDR1 LNHDA and CDR2 SQIVND come from the germline V gene (reference sequence). For the CDR3, the DNA is TGTGCCAGTACTTCAGACAGAAAGAACACTGAAGCTTTCTTT. Protein product: CASTSDRKNTEAFF.

The J gene is TRBJ2-5, the V gene TRBV7-2, with 10 bases aligning to TRBD2. V lost 5 bases to trimming and J lost 7 bases; unmatched junction nucleotides: 13. Germline CDR1 SGHTA, CDR2 FQGNSA. The CDR3 extends over 16 amino acids. CDR3: CASSASGTSVLGTQYF. CDR3 coding DNA: TGTGCCAGCAGCGCCTCCGGGACTAGCGTGTTGGGGACCCAGTACTTC.

This CDR3 is CASSAGELYNEQFF. In nucleotides, the CDR3 is TGTGCCAGCAGTGCGGGGGAGCTCTACAATGAGCAGTTCTTC. The chain recombines TRBV2 with TRBJ2-1, with a possible D match to TRBD2 (6 bases). CDR3 length: 14 amino acids. Germline-derived CDR1 and CDR2 are SNHLY and FYNNEI. Trimming removed 4 bases at V and 3 bases at J, with 10 bases between.

This chain uses TRBV7-9 with TRBJ2-1; D not resolved. The CDR3 has 14 amino acids. Germline V gene sequence: CDR1 SEHNR, CDR2 FQNEAQ (reference sequence). V lost 10 bases to trimming and J lost 7 bases, with 20 bases between them. The CDR3 reads CATFRRKGGNEQFF. The CDR3 coding sequence is TGTGCCACCTTCAGGCGGAAAGGTGGTAATGAGCAGTTCTTC. Full variable domain (outside the CDR3, taken from reference TRBV7-9 and TRBJ2-1): DTGVSQNPRHKITKRGQNVTFRCDPISEHNRLYWYRQTLGQGPEFLTYFQNEAQLEKSRLLSDRFSAERPKGSFSTLEIQRTEQGDSAMYLCATFRRKGGNEQFFGPGTRLTVL.

This clonotype appeared a few times. This chain links TRBV9 with TRBJ2-2, with 10 bases matching TRBD1. With V trimmed by 0 bases and J by 3 bases, 5 bases remained unmatched. The germline V gene encodes CDR1 SGDLS and CDR2 YYNGEE. This CDR3 is built from 17 residues. CDR3 residues: CASSVGRTGGHTGELFF. CDR3 nucleotides: TGTGCCAGCAGCGTAGGCAGGACAGGGGGTCACACCGGGGAGCTGTTTTTT.

This clonotype was counted at least ten times. The chain couples TRBV7-2 to TRBJ2-3; D gene ambiguous. The CDR3 contains 13 residues. V gave up 5 bases and J gave up 6 bases, with 12 bases separating them. From germline, CDR1 is SGHTA and CDR2 FQGNSA. CDR3 coding DNA: TGTGCCAGCAGCCCGAACCAACGGGATACGCAGTATTTT. It codes for CASSPNQRDTQYF. Filled out from reference TRBV7-2 and TRBJ2-3, the complete variable domain reads GAGVSQSPSNKVTEKGKDVELRCDPISGHTALYWYRQSLGQGLEFLIYFQGNSAPDKSGLPSDRFSAERTGGSVSTLTIQRTQQEDSAVYLCASSPNQRDTQYFGPGTRLTVL.

This chain uses TRBV28 with TRBJ2-7; D tentatively fits TRBD1 or TRBD2 (6 bases each). Germline-derived CDR1 and CDR2 are MDHEN and SYDVKM. This CDR3 has 16 amino acids. The ends were cut back, 4 bases at V and 0 bases at J, with 16 bases in the middle. The CDR3 reads CASSSPRRGSSYEQYV. The CDR3 DNA is TGTGCCAGCAGTTCCCCCAGGAGGGGGAGCTCCTACGAGCAGTACGTC.

The chain links TRBV20-1 to TRBJ2-3; D gene ambiguous. Trimming removed 2 bases at V and 2 bases at J, with 8 bases between. Germline loops: CDR1 DFQATT, CDR2 SNEGSKA (reference sequence). The CDR3 is 13 amino acids. This chain's CDR3 is CSARRVSTDTQYF. The CDR3 nucleotides are TGCAGTGCTAGACGGGTCTCCACAGATACGCAGTATTTT.